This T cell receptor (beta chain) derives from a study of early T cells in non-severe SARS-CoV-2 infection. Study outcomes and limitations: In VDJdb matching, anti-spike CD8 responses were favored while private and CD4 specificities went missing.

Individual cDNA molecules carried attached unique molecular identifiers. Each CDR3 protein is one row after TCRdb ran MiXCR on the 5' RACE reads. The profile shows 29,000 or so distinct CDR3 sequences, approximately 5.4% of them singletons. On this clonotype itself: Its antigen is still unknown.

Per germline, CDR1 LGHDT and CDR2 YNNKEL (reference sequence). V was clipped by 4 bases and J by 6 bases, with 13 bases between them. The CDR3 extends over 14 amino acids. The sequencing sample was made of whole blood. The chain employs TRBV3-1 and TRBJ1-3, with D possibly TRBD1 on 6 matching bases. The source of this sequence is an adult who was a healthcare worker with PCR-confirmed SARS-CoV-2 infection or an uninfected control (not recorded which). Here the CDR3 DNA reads TGTGCCAGCAGCCCCGCGGGGGGGGCAAACACCATATATTTT. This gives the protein CASSPAGGANTIYF. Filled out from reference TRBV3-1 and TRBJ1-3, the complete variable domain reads DTAVSQTPKYLVTQMGNDKSIKCEQNLGHDTMYWYKQDSKKFLKIMFSYNNKELIINETVPNRFSPKSPDKAHLNLHINSLELGDSAVYFCASSPAGGANTIYFGEGSWLTVV.